This T cell receptor (beta chain) comes out of a study of T cell clones after liver transplantation (dated by TCRdb to between 2018 and 2021). Regarding the research as a whole: Samples were obtained from ITN030ST, a randomized trial in which withdrawal of immunosuppression was attempted within 2 years of liver transplantation. Of the eight recipients, a few were HCV-positive, while the remaining recipients had been transplanted for non-autoimmune, non-viral indications. Tolerance meant complete immunosuppression withdrawal for at least one year without liver enzymes rising beyond twice the upper limit of normal. Donor-reactive T cell clones were identified using TCRbeta sequencing after a pre-transplant mixed lymphocyte reaction and were then followed in post-transplant blood. Subjects received no induction therapy and standard immunosuppression until randomization at 12-24 months post-transplant. As an antigen-independent comparator for donor-reactive sequences, third party-reactive TCRbeta sequences were also identified from pre-transplant MLRs. A cohort of 8 liver transplant recipients was studied, of whom 3 were classified as tolerant and 5 as non-tolerant. Results and caveats for the whole study, not just this receptor: Conclusions were preliminary, limited by small, heterogeneous patient numbers and non-standardized post-transplant time points. Since no allograft tissue specimens were available, donor-reactive T cells may have migrated into the graft instead of being deleted. Donor-reactive sequences decreased more than third party-reactive sequences, which suggests partial antigen-specific deletion that was not related to withdrawal success. In most of the 8 subjects, regardless of tolerance or HCV status, circulating donor-reactive CD4 TCRbeta sequences dropped significantly post-transplant. Low numbers of available donor cells limited the measurable donor-reactive repertoire in a couple of subjects. When repertoire turnover was accounted for, significantly reduced detection of donor-reactive sequences was found in 7 of 8 subjects for CD4 and in 8 of 8 subjects for CD8.

To define alloreactive TCRbeta sequences, the proliferating CFSE-low cells from the MLR were sequenced. In the CFSE-MLRs, pre-transplant recipient cells were stimulated with donor PBMCs, splenocytes or lymph node cells, or with third-party PBMCs. All 8 studied subjects were randomized to immunosuppression withdrawal. The Qiagen DNeasy Blood and Tissue Kit was used to isolate genomic DNA. Frozen genomic DNA underwent high-throughput TCRbeta CDR3 sequencing by immunoSEQ, including PCR amplification, mapping, bias correction and internal controls. From the authors' description of their analysis: Only productive rearrangements were retained, with each unique TCRbeta sequence defined by its CDR3 nucleotide sequence together with its V and J gene. For a sequence to be called donor-reactive, it needed a frequency of at least 0.01% and at least 5-fold expansion in CFSE-low cells compared with unstimulated pre-transplant cells. Minimum frequency thresholds were set for each subject based on the unstimulated sample with the lowest template count, ensuring at least 90% detection power. Repertoire turnover was measured by Jensen-Shannon divergence between the top 1000 TCRbeta sequences post- and pre-transplant. Changes in detection of donor-reactive sequences were assessed with two-sided Fisher's exact tests. The source is immuneACCESS, and TCRdb retained only in-frame sequences with V and J called. Part of the clones is not carried over; for the studies checked, unresolved V genes explain less than half of this, and the remainder is unexplained. D and trimming were read from the DNA, whereas the V and J calls and clone size are those reported in that table. Within this sample are about 5,800 clones, with roughly 31% of them counted one time only. About 17% of the sample rests with the top ten.

The CDR3 contains 11 residues, cysteine and phenylalanine counted. Only the CDR3 portion is preserved as DNA: 33 bases, with reading frame beginning at the first base. The germline V gene (reference sequence) specifies DFQATT as CDR1 and SNEGSKA as CDR2. Deletion took 4 bases off V and 3 bases off J, with a span of 6 bases between the germline ends. Taking its sample share into account, this clone is medium-sized (0.01 to 0.1%). The clone's antigen remains unknown. Per-base qualities were not stored, and no clone one base away is much larger. The TCR sequence derives from a human patient who received a liver transplant. Where a transplant has occurred, the graft donor may have supplied some of the T cells. Sequencing was done on a sample of CD4+ T cells from cultured PBMCs. The chain is encoded by TRBV20-1 joined to TRBJ2-5, with the D segment identity uncertain. CDR3 loop: CSANSKETQYF. The nucleotide sequence reads as follows: TGCAGTGCTAACTCAAAAGAGACCCAGTACTTC.